This entry describes one T cell receptor (beta chain). The antigen it recognizes is unknown. The input lacks base qualities; no much larger clone sits a single base away. TCR CDR3 regions were amplified from genomic DNA by multiplex PCR using the deep immunoSEQ assay. Extracted genomic DNA from each cell subset was distributed evenly across all wells of several immunoSEQ 96-well plates, and each plate was treated as a replicate. For sorted subsets, around 200 ng genomic DNA, equal to tens of thousands of T cell genomes, was loaded into each replicate PCR. Purified libraries were measured with a Qubit 3.0 fluorometer, size-checked on a Bioanalyzer 2100, and measured again with the KAPA Library Quantification kit. A separate single-read 150-cycle Illumina NextSeq 550 flow cell was used to sequence each immunoSEQ 96-well plate. The study's own analysis went as follows. The immunoSEQ output contained only junctional sequences without quality scores, so filtering could not match that applied to full-length reads. To assign V/J genes and CDR3, sequences were annotated against IMGT germline references using PyIR, a Python wrapper for IgBLAST v1.9. Reads were filtered out if the reads had weak V/J assignments (E-value above 1e-6), no CDR3, stop codons, out-of-frame junctions, or ambiguous translated residues. V3J clonotypes were defined by identical inferred V gene, J gene, and CDR3 amino acid sequence. To compute the percentage overlap between repertoires, the number of shared unique clonotypes was divided by the size of the smaller repertoire. RTK rarefaction, the Chao1 estimator, and Recon v2.1 estimates of unobserved clonotypes were used to assess repertoire richness. Generation probabilities were computed with OLGA for all TCRbeta clonotypes obtained by the gDNA method from four donors. Imported from immuneACCESS, the table was reduced by TCRdb to in-frame sequences with V and J called. These copies leave out some clones; in studies compared against another copy, an unresolved V gene accounts for under half, and the cause of the remainder is not known. V, J and clone size were drawn from that table, and D and trimming were deduced from the DNA. The sample data list over a million clones, and around three quarters of these were observed just once. The ten largest clones represent more than 0.55% of the sample.

This sample stems from a study of shared clonotypes between healthy human individuals (TCRdb year 2020). With regard to the full study: The cohort included three men and two women between 18 and 49 years of age. Per donor, three plates each were used for CD4 naive and CD4 memory, two for CD8 naive, and one for CD8 memory. To estimate repertoire size and how much clonotypes are shared between individuals, the study performed deep sequencing of blood TCR repertoires from roughly five healthy adults. To increase sequencing depth and limit assay-specific biases, different laboratories used diverse techniques to prepare libraries and sequence TCR repertoires. Between about 0.85 and 9.5 billion PBMCs per donor were obtained by leukapheresis.

CDR1 is given as SEHNR and CDR2 as FQNEAQ, both from the germline V gene (reference sequence). Taken from cysteine to phenylalanine, the CDR3 has 13 residues. Only CDR3 DNA is held: 39 bases, read in frame from base 1. V is pruned by 10 bases and J by 6 bases, leaving 7 bases of the junction without a gene match. Paper-wide results and their limitations: Larger estimated clonotype richness was generally found for naive subsets than for memory subsets. When a handful of donors were compared, the shared fraction of clonotypes was around 4.6% for naive CD4, around 3.5% for naive CD8, 2.3% for memory CD4, and around 0.37% for memory CD8. The genetic and exposure-history diversity represented was limited by the small number of donors. Incomplete sequencing was indicated by rarefaction of sorted-subset datasets, despite the large sequencing depth. Based on pairwise subsampling, the degree of clonotype sharing among donors was expected to be affected by sequencing depth. Sampling was restricted to blood, and TCR repertoires in tissue are likely to differ from TCR repertoires in blood. Compared with non-shared clonotypes, the clonotypes found in all four sorted-subset donors had higher generation probabilities.

The donors were healthy, HIV-negative adults who had no recently reported acute infections or vaccinations. Only Caucasian adults living in Nashville, Tennessee, USA were represented among the donors. Magnetic negative selection was used to enrich CD4+ T cells, after which naive cells were positively selected on CD45RA and the negative fraction became the memory subset. Blood was collected by leukapheresis, and PBMCs were isolated by Ficoll-Histopaque density gradient centrifugation and then cryopreserved in liquid nitrogen vapor phase. Analytical flow cytometry was used to check the purity and quantity of each magnetically sorted T cell population. Genomic DNA was isolated from each sorted fraction and quantified by UV absorbance on a Nanodrop 2000c.

The V gene is TRBV7-9 and the J gene is TRBJ1-4; 8 middle bases align to TRBD1. The clonotype was recovered from a young man in good health. Some clones in this sample may be carry-over from other donors' samples. The sample consisted of memory CD4+ T cells from PBMCs. In light of the paper, this sample's cell subset or site label describes: CD45RA-negative fraction. The CDR3 has the sequence CATDRGRDEKLFF. The sequence in DNA is TGTGCCACTGACAGGGGAAGGGATGAAAAACTGTTTTTT.